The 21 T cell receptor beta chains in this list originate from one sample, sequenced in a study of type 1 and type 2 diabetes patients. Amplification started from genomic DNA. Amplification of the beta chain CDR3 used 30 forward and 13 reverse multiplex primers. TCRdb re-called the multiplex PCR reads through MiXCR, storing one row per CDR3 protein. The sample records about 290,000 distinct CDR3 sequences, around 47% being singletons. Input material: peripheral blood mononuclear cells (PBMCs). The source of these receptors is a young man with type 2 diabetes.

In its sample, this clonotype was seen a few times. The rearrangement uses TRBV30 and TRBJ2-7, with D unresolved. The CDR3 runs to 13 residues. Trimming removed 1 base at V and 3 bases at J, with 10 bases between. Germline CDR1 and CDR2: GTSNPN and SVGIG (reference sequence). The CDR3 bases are TGTGCCTGGAGTGACGGCCTGGGCTACGAGCAGTACTTC. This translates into CAWSDGLGYEQYF.

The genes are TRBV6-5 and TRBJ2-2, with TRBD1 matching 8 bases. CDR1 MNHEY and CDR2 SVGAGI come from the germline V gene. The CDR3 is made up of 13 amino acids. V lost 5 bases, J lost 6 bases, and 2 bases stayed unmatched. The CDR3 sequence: CASSNRGAGELFF. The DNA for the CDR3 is TGTGCCAGCAGTAACAGGGGGGCCGGGGAGCTGTTTTTT.

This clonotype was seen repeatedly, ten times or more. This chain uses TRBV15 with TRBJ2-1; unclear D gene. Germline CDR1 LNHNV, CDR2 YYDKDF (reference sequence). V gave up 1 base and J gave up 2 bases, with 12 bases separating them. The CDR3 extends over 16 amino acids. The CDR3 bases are TGTGCCACCAGCAGAGGGTCGCGTACCACCTACAATGAGCAGTTCTTC. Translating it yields CATSRGSRTTYNEQFF. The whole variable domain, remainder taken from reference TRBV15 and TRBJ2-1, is DAMVIQNPRYQVTQFGKPVTLSCSQTLNHNVMYWYQQKSSQAPKLLFHYYDKDFNNEADTPDNFQSRRPNTSFCFLDIRSPGLGDTAMYLCATSRGSRTTYNEQFFGPGTRLTVL.

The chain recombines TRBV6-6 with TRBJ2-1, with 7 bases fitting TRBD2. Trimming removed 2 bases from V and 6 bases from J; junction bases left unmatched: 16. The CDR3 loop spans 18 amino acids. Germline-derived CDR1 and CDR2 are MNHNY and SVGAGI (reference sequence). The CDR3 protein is CASSYGNLESSGFNEQFF. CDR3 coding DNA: TGTGCCAGCAGTTACGGCAATCTGGAGTCTAGCGGCTTCAATGAGCAGTTCTTC.

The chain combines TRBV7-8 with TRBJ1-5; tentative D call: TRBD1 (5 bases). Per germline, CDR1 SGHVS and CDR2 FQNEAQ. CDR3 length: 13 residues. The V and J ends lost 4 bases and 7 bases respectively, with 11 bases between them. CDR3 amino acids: CASSWGGEQPQHF. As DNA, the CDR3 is TGTGCCAGCAGCTGGGGGGGAGAACAGCCCCAGCATTTT.

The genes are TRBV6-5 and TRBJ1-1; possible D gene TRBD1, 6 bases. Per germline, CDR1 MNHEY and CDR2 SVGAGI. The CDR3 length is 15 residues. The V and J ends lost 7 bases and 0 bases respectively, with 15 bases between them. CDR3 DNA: TGTGCCAGCACCCCGCGGACAGCGATGAACACTGAAGCTTTCTTT. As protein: CASTPRTAMNTEAFF.

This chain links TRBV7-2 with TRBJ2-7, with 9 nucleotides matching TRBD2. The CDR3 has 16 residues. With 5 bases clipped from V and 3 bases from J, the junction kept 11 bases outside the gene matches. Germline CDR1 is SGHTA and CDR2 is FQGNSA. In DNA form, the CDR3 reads TGTGCCAGCAGCCGCGTGACTAGCGGAGCCTTCTACGAGCAGTACTTC. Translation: CASSRVTSGAFYEQYF.

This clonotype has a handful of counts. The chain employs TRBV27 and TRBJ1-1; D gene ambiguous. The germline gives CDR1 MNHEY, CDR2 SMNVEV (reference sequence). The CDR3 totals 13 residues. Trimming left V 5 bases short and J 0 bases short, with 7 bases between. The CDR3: CASSQYLNTEAFF. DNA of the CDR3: TGTGCCAGCAGTCAGTATTTGAACACTGAAGCTTTCTTT.

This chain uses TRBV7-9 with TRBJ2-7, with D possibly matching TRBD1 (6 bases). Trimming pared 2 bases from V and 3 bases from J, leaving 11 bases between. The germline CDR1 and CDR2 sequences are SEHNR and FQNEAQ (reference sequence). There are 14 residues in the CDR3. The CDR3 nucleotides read TGTGCCAGCAGCTTAATACTAGGGGGCTACGAGCAGTACTTC. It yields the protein CASSLILGGYEQYF. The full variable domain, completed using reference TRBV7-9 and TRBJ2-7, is DTGVSQNPRHKITKRGQNVTFRCDPISEHNRLYWYRQTLGQGPEFLTYFQNEAQLEKSRLLSDRFSAERPKGSFSTLEIQRTEQGDSAMYLCASSLILGGYEQYFGPGTRLTVT.

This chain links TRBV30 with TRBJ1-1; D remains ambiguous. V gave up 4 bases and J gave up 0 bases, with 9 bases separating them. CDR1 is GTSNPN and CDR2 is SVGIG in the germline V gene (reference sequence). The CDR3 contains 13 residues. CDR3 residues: CAWKINLNTEAFF. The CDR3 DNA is TGTGCCTGGAAAATTAACCTGAACACTGAAGCTTTCTTT.

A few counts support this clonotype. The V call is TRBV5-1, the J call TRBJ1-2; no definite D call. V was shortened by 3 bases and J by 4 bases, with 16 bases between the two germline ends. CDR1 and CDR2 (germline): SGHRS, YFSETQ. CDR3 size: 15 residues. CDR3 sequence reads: CASSSLSDGVYGYTF. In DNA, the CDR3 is TGCGCCAGCAGCTCCCTCTCCGACGGCGTCTATGGCTACACCTTC.

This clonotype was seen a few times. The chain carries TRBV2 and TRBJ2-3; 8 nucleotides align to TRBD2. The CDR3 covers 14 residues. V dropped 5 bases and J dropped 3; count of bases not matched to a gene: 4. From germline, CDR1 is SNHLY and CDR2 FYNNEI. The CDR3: CASSPGGPTDTQYF. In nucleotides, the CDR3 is TGTGCCAGCAGTCCGGGAGGGCCGACAGATACGCAGTATTTT.

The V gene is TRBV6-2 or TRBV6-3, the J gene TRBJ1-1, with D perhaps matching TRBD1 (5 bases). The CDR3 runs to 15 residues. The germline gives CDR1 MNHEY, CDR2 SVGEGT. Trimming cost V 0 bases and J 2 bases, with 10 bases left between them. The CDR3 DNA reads TGTGCCAGCAGTTACTCGATGGGGGTTAACACTGAAGCTTTCTTT. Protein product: CASSYSMGVNTEAFF.

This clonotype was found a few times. The CDR3 is CASSQISYGANVLTF. In DNA, the CDR3 is TGCGCCAGCAGTCAAATATCGTACGGGGCCAACGTCCTGACTTTC. The V and J genes are TRBV4-1 and TRBJ2-6; no reliable D call. The V and J ends lost 6 bases and 4 bases respectively, with 13 bases between them. CDR1 and CDR2 from the germline V gene are MGHRA and YSYEKL. This CDR3 is 15 amino acids long.

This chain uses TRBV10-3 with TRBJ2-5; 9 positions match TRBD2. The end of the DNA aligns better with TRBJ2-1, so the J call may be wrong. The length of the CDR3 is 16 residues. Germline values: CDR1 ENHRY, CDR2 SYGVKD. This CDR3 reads CASSYSRLAGLDEQFF. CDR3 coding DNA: TGTGCCAGTAGTTACTCGCGTCTAGCGGGACTCGATGAGCAGTTCTTC.

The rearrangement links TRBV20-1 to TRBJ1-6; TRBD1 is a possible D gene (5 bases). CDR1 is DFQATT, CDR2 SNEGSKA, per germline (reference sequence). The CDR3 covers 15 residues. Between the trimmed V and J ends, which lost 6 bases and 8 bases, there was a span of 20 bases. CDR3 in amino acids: CSARPGVSQDSPLHF. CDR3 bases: TGCAGTGCCCGCCCGGGGGTGAGTCAAGATTCACCCCTCCACTTT.

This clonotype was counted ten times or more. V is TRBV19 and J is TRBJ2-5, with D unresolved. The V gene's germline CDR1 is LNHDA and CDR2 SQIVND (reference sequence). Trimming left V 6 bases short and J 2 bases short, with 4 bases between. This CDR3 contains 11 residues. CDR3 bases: TGTGCCAGTAGGACTCAAGAGACCCAGTACTTC. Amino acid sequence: CASRTQETQYF. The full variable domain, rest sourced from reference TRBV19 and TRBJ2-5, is DGGITQSPKYLFRKEGQNVTLSCEQNLNHDAMYWYRQDPGQGLRLIYYSQIVNDFQKGDIAEGYSVSREKKESFPLTVTSAQKNPTAFYLCASRTQETQYFGPGTRLLVL.

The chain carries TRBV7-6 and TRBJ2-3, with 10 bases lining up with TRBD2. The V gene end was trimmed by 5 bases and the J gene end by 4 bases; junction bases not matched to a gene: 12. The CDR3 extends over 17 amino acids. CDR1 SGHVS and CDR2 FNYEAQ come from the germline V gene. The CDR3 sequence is CASSLAAGGLFSDTQYF. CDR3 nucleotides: TGTGCCAGCAGCCTCGCAGCGGGAGGGCTGTTCTCAGATACGCAGTATTTT.

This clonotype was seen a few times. CDR3 coding DNA: TGTGCCAGCAGCCTCCTCGTTCGTAGCGAGACCCAGTACTTC. Amino acid sequence: CASSLLVRSETQYF. V usage is TRBV7-2 and J usage is TRBJ2-5; D unclear. V was pared by 5 bases and J by 5 bases, with 15 bases between. Germline CDR1 is SGHTA and CDR2 is FQGNSA. The CDR3 extends over 14 amino acids.

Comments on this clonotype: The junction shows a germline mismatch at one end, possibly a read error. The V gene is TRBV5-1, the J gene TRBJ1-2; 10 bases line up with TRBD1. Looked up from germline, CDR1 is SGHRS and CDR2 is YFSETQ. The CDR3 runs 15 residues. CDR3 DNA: TGTGCCAGCAGCTTGGAGGGACAGGGGTTCTATGGCTACACCTTC. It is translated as CASSLEGQGFYGYTF. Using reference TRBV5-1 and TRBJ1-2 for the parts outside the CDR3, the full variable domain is KAGVTQTPRYLIKTRGQQVTLSCSPISGHRSVSWYQQTPGQGLQFLFEYFSETQRNKGNFPGRFSGRQFSNSRSEMNVSTLELGDSALYLCASSLEGQGFYGYTFGSGTRLTVV.

The CDR3 spells CASSQDGAPPGANVLTF. In DNA, the CDR3 is TGTGCCAGCAGCCAAGATGGGGCTCCCCCTGGGGCCAACGTCCTGACTTTC. V and J are TRBV7-2 and TRBJ2-6, with a possible D match to TRBD1 (5 bases). CDR3 length equals 17 residues. Trimming shortened V by 5 bases and J by 2 bases, and 16 bases separated the two germline ends. Germline V gene sequence: CDR1 SGHTA, CDR2 FQGNSA.